Given below is one TCR beta chain in context. Its antigen is as yet unknown. CDR1 is SGHKS, CDR2 YYEKEE, per germline (reference sequence). The V and J ends lost 0 bases and 0 bases respectively, with 9 bases between them. The CDR3 has 15 amino acids. This record belongs to a study of T cell responses to AZD1222 COVID-19 vaccine. Sequenced by immunoSEQ multiplex PCR; TCRdb stores in-frame clones only, minus some. The sample holds 65,000 to 85,000 clones, around nine tenths seen once. Overall study findings and caveats: The donors showed a predominance of white British ancestry and of females, with possible underestimation of clonal diversity. Just five to seven AZD1222 recipients tested seropositive at baseline. Spike as a whole was targeted by vaccine-associated CD4 TCRs, dominant at 160-218 and 743-854. There were repertoire samples only from the period after the peak T cell response.

The TCR comes from an adult in good health. Sequenced material: peripheral blood, taken on day 0 of AZD1222 vaccination. The chain couples TRBV5-5 to TRBJ1-2; D call uncertain. CDR3 sequence reads: CASSLVPAPNYGYTF. The DNA of the CDR3 is TGTGCCAGCAGCTTGGTTCCAGCCCCTAACTATGGCTACACCTTC.